This TCR beta chain was recorded in a study of OX40 agonist ivuxolimab in advanced cancers. Study background: Partial responses were achieved by three patients: one hepatocellular carcinoma, two cutaneous melanoma.

Generated by immunoSEQ multiplex PCR, the TCRdb table keeps only in-frame clones and is missing some. The sample lists around 60,000 clones; less than 95% were seen once. This material consisted of CD4+ or CD8+ T cells sorted from blood, taken in a trial of the OX40 agonist ivuxolimab. The sequence was collected from an adult with an advanced solid tumor such as melanoma, head and neck, liver or kidney cancer.

The CDR3: CASSQGVGVGNEQFF. CDR3 nucleotide sequence: TGCGCCAGCAGCCAAGGGGTCGGGGTAGGCAATGAGCAGTTCTTC. This rearrangement joins TRBV4-3 to TRBJ2-1; D is possibly TRBD2 (5 bases). The CDR3 extends over 15 amino acids. Germline-derived CDR1 and CDR2 are LGHNA and YSLEER. Trimming shortened V by 1 base and J by 6 bases, and 13 bases separated the two germline ends.